The TCR beta chain under discussion was sequenced for a study of T cells after yellow fever vaccination. For the study at large: With SMART-Seq v4 Ultra Low Input, the fractions containing low cell numbers were prepared. General study results and limits: Relatively few clonotypes were ones that appeared in both CD4 and CD8 compartments. The booster response re-showed most primary clones: 96% CD4, more than 80% CD8.

Turning to this clonotype: Its target is unknown.

It was through 5'RACE template switching that TCR cDNA was made, with a universal primer site and UMIs added. TCRdb recomputed calls from the 5' RACE reads with MiXCR, one row per CDR3 protein. Counted here are about 330,000 distinct CDR3 sequences, 4.1% occurring once; the ten biggest clones make up approximately 23%. The CDR3 contains 23 residues. The V gene lost 5 bases and the J gene lost 1 base, with 35 bases spanning the gap. The germline gives CDR1 LNHDA, CDR2 SQIVND (reference sequence). The source of this sequence is a young man who received the YFV17D yellow fever vaccine. The material sequenced was PBMCs, taken 5 days after the yellow fever booster vaccination. The chain carries TRBV19 and TRBJ2-2; D possibly corresponds to TRBD1 (8 bases). The CDR3 loop is CASSVLKRGVYMTGEGNTGELFF. The CDR3 DNA follows: TGTGCCAGTAGTGTCCTGAAGCGAGGAGTCTACATGACAGGGGAGGGGAACACCGGGGAGCTGTTTTTT.